Listed below are T cell receptor beta chains from one sample, sequenced in a study of shared clonotypes between healthy human individuals. Only in-frame clones appear in the TCRdb table, and some are missing; sequencing was by immunoSEQ multiplex PCR. Of fewer than 850,000 clones listed, 72% are singletons. Sequences were obtained from memory CD4+ T cells sorted from blood. These receptors were obtained from a woman in her thirties in good health. Each CDR3 is given with its conserved first and last residue. The order of the fields is J gene, V gene, CDR3 protein.

J gene: TRBJ1-4; V gene: TRBV27; CDR3 protein: CASSTPGSGREKLFF
J gene: TRBJ2-1; V gene: TRBV6-5; CDR3 protein: CASSSMIIIYNEQFF
J gene: TRBJ2-7; V gene: TRBV7-9; CDR3 protein: CASSLRPFEGLSEQYF
J gene: TRBJ2-7; V gene: TRBV28; CDR3 protein: CASSLTGAYEQYF
J gene: TRBJ2-1; V gene: TRBV4-2; CDR3 protein: CASSQDTTDSYNEQFF
J gene: TRBJ2-7; V gene: TRBV27; CDR3 protein: CASSLSRTGTYEQYF
J gene: TRBJ1-2; V gene: TRBV19; CDR3 protein: CASRQGLGYGYTF
J gene: TRBJ2-4; V gene: TRBV4-1; CDR3 protein: CASSHPLTENIQYF
J gene: TRBJ1-1; V gene: TRBV5-6; CDR3 protein: CASSLQVANTEAFF
J gene: TRBJ1-2; V gene: TRBV30; CDR3 protein: CAWSVQGAYGYTF
J gene: TRBJ2-7; V gene: TRBV11-1; CDR3 protein: CASSSGGTYEQYF
J gene: TRBJ1-2; V gene: TRBV5-1; CDR3 protein: CASSSDPGGYTF
J gene: TRBJ2-1; V gene: TRBV30; CDR3 protein: CAWSVLPSGPYNEQFF
J gene: TRBJ1-5; V gene: TRBV27; CDR3 protein: CASSLRENQPQHF
J gene: TRBJ1-5; V gene: TRBV18; CDR3 protein: CASSPYKGNQPQHF
J gene: TRBJ2-7; V gene: TRBV28; CDR3 protein: CASSGGEQYF
J gene: TRBJ2-5; V gene: TRBV15; CDR3 protein: CATSRGQGEETQYF
J gene: TRBJ2-6; V gene: TRBV28; CDR3 protein: CASSRPLGDISGANVLTF
J gene: TRBJ2-1; V gene: TRBV5-1; CDR3 protein: CASSFRGKSSGGNYNEQFF
J gene: TRBJ2-7; V gene: TRBV10-3; CDR3 protein: CATKGAASEIYEQYF